The T cell receptor (beta chain) described here comes from a study of T-cell memory formation after mild COVID-19 (dated by TCRdb to about 2021). Concerning the study at large: TCR sequence clusters from the two donors were found to be largely donor specific. T-cell clones expanding and contracting after mild COVID-19 in a couple of donors were tracked by longitudinal TCRalpha and TCRbeta repertoire sequencing. The cohort comprised two young, previously healthy adult volunteers, one female and one male.

Ficoll-Paque density gradient centrifugation was used to isolate PBMCs. Study-wide findings and limitations: From day 15 to 85, contracting clones showed balanced CD4/CD8 phenotypes, whereas a second wave of clones that expanded from day 15 to 37 leaned towards CD4+. Whether the second-wave clones peaking on day 37 were SARS-CoV-2 specific was not confirmed. Only a couple of mild cases were covered in the study, and larger cohorts including severe cases with pre-infection samples were considered necessary. Some responding clones were detected in pre-infection memory, which suggested that pre-existing cross-reactive memory T cells had joined the SARS-CoV-2 response. Contracting CD4+ clones turned up mainly in the CM and EM memory subsets, whereas EMRA was where CD8+ clones were enriched.

This clonotype was detected ten times or more. There is no known antigen for this receptor. No quality values exist for individual bases; no much larger clone is one base distant. For sequencing, an Illumina NovaSeq 6000 was employed. TCRalpha and TCRbeta cDNA libraries were constructed by 5'RACE with constant-segment primers, with sample barcodes and unique molecular identifiers being introduced. Trizol reagent was used to extract RNA from every sample. The libraries were amplified in two PCR steps, and the second step added a second sample barcode and Illumina TruSeq adapters. Libraries were sequenced on an Illumina NovaSeq with 2 x 150 bp paired-end reads. Under the source paper's analysis protocol: Demultiplexing of reads and collapsing into UMI-guided consensus sequences were performed with migec v1.2.7. With mixcr v2.1.11, UMI consensuses were aligned to TRA and TRB V and J templates and assembled into clonotypes. A clonotype was counted as expanded or contracted only if both edgeR and NoisET called the change significant, with noise models trained on biological replicates. For edgeR calls, the thresholds were a false discovery rate-adjusted p below 0.01 and a log2 fold-change of 1. PCA with hierarchical clustering of max-normalized trajectories of the 1000 most abundant clonotypes was used as exploratory dynamics analysis. Separately sequenced CD4+ and CD8+ repertoires were used to assign a CD4 or CD8 phenotype to each responding clone. The public sequencing data were trimmed at Q25 with fastp and processed into clonotypes with MiXCR by TCRdb, which kept only in-frame beta chains. Merged by CDR3 protein, the rows form single entries marked with the most common genes and DNA. What appears here as the V and J calls and clone size reflects TCRdb's work, not the paper's. In this sample the table shows 250,000 to 300,000 distinct CDR3 sequences, 8% to 9% of which occur a single time. 20% to 25% of the sample comes from the top ten.

V gives up 2 bases and J gives up 6 bases, and the segment between their germline ends measures 7 bases. From a lookup of the germline V gene, CDR1 and CDR2 are SGHRS and YFSETQ. The CDR3 holds 12 amino acids from the cysteine to the phenylalanine. Only the CDR3 portion is preserved as DNA: 36 bases, with reading frame beginning at the first base. The TCR was taken from a man between 18 and 35 years old who had mild COVID-19 (a few samples of this study predate the infection). The sample titles of this study are shuffled in the database, so cell type and time point are left out; the donor was told from shared clones. The sequence links TRBV5-1 to TRBJ2-3; the D gene assignment is ambiguous. Sequenced sample: PBMCs or a T cell subset sorted from them (not recorded which). The bases are TGCGCCAGCAGCTTAGAGATGGATACGCAGTATTTT. Its amino acids are CASSLEMDTQYF.